What follows are 5 T cell receptor beta chains derived from one specimen sequenced in a study of shared clonotypes between healthy human individuals. The protocol was immunoSEQ multiplex PCR, while the TCRdb copy is restricted to in-frame clones and leaves out a portion. The sample contains over a million clones, roughly 96% of which appear only once. Sequencing was carried out using naive CD4+ T cells sorted from blood. Stated subset: CD45RA+ positively selected. The receptors derive from a young man in good health.

Concerning this clone: Other DNA sequences in the sample encode the same CDR3. The genes are TRBV18 and TRBJ2-3; D is ambiguous. Trimming shortened V by 0 bases and J by 3 bases, and 7 bases separated the two germline ends. The CDR3 covers 14 residues. The germline V gene has CDR1 KGHSH and CDR2 LQKENI. CDR3 DNA: TGTGCCAGCTCACCACCGGCGGTTACAGATACGCAGTATTTT. Amino acids: CASSPPAVTDTQYF. Combining the CDR3 with reference TRBV18 and TRBJ2-3 gives the whole variable domain NAGVMQNPRHLVRRRGQEARLRCSPMKGHSHVYWYRQLPEEGLKFMVYLQKENIIDESGMPKERFSAEFPKEGPSILRIQQVVRGDSAAYFCASSPPAVTDTQYFGPGTRLTVL.

The chain is built from TRBV7-9 and TRBJ2-2; no definite D call. The CDR3 totals 17 residues. V gave up 4 bases and J gave up 3 bases, with 18 bases separating them. Germline CDR1 SEHNR, CDR2 FQNEAQ (reference sequence). In DNA, the CDR3 is TGTGCCAGCAGCTCACCCCTTGGTGGTCAGTACACCGGGGAGCTGTTTTTT. Amino acid sequence: CASSSPLGGQYTGELFF.

The V and J genes are TRBV20-1 and TRBJ1-1, with D uncertain. V lost 5 bases and J 8 bases, leaving 12 bases between the germline ends. The CDR3 totals 11 residues. Germline loops: CDR1 DFQATT, CDR2 SNEGSKA (reference sequence). The CDR3 loop is CSAEGLGEAFF. The DNA of the CDR3 is TGCAGTGCTGAGGGCTTGGGGGAAGCTTTCTTT.

In the case of this clone: This sample includes further DNA sequences coding for the same CDR3. The rearrangement links TRBV7-3 to TRBJ2-1; 8 bases map to TRBD1. The germline CDR1 and CDR2 sequences are SGHTA and FQGTGA. There are 13 residues in the CDR3. V was pared by 5 bases and J by 6 bases, with 3 bases of the junction left unmatched. CDR3 DNA sequence: TGTGCCAGCAGCCTGACAGGGGTCAATGAGCAGTTCTTC. This codes for CASSLTGVNEQFF.

The chain combines TRBV27 with TRBJ2-3, with a weak D call TRBD2 (5 bases). The length of the CDR3 is 16 residues. V was cut by 5 bases and J by 2 bases, with 17 bases left in between. The V gene's germline CDR1 is MNHEY and CDR2 SMNVEV (reference sequence). The CDR3: CASSPRTTGTTDTQYF. CDR3 nucleotides: TGTGCCAGCAGTCCCCGGACCACGGGAACCACAGATACGCAGTATTTT.